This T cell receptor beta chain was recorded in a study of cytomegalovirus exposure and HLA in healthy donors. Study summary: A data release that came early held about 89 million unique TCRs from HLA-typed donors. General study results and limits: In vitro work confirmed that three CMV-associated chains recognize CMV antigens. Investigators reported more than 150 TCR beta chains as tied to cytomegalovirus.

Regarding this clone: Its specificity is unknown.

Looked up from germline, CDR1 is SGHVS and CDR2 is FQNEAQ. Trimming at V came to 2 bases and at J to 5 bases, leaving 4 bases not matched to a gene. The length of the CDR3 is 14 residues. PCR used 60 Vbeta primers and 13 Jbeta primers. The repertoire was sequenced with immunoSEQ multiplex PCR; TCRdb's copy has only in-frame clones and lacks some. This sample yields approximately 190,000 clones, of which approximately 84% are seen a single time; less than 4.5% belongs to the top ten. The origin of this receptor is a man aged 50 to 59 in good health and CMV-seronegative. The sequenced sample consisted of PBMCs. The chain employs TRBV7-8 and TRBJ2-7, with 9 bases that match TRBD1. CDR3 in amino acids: CASSLWDRVHEQYF. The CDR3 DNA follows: TGTGCCAGCAGCTTATGGGACAGGGTCCACGAGCAGTACTTC.